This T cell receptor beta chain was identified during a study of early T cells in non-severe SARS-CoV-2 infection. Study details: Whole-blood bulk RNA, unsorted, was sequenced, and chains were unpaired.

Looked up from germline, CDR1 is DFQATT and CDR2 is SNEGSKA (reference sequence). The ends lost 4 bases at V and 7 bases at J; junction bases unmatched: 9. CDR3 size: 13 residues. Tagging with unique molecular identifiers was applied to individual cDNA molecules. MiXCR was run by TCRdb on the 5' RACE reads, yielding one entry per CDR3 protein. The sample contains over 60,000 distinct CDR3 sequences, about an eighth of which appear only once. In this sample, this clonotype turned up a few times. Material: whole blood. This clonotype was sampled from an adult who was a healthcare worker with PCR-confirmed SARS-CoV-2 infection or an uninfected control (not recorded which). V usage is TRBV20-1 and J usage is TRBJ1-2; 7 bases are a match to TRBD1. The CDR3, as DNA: TGCAGTGCTAATGACAGGGTGGGACTTGGCTACACCTTC. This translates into CSANDRVGLGYTF.